The next 20 T cell receptor beta chains were all read from a single sample in a study of OX40 agonist ivuxolimab in advanced cancers. Clones were sequenced by immunoSEQ multiplex PCR, and TCRdb holds only the in-frame ones, with some missing. The sample carries 45,000 or so clones, approximately 82% recorded once. Source: CD4+ or CD8+ T cells sorted from blood, taken in a trial of the OX40 agonist ivuxolimab. All receptors derive from an adult with an advanced solid tumor such as melanoma, head and neck, liver or kidney cancer.

The rearrangement uses TRBV7-2 and TRBJ2-1; a weak D match, TRBD2 (5 bases). CDR3 length equals 12 residues. Germline V gene lookup returns CDR1 SGHTA and CDR2 FQGNSA. V lost 2 bases, J lost 9 bases, and 8 bases lay in between. Written as DNA, the CDR3 is TGTGCCAGCAGCTTACGGAGCGGTGAGCAGTTCTTC. Protein sequence: CASSLRSGEQFF.

This clone has just one count. This chain links TRBV5-1 with TRBJ2-4, with 8 bases lining up with TRBD2. This CDR3 has 15 amino acids. V dropped 5 bases and J dropped 1; count of bases not matched to a gene: 5. Looked up from germline, CDR1 is SGHRS and CDR2 is YFSETQ. CDR3 amino acids: CASSHSGEAKNIQYF. CDR3 sequence (DNA): TGCGCCAGCAGTCATAGCGGGGAGGCCAAAAACATTCAGTACTTC. Filled out from reference TRBV5-1 and TRBJ2-4, the complete variable domain reads KAGVTQTPRYLIKTRGQQVTLSCSPISGHRSVSWYQQTPGQGLQFLFEYFSETQRNKGNFPGRFSGRQFSNSRSEMNVSTLELGDSALYLCASSHSGEAKNIQYFGAGTRLSVL.

The rearrangement links TRBV7-9 to TRBJ2-5; maybe TRBD2 (6 bases). The CDR3 contains 15 residues. The germline V gene encodes CDR1 SEHNR and CDR2 FQNEAQ (reference sequence). V dropped 4 bases and J dropped 5 bases, with 17 bases sitting between them. CDR3 in amino acids: CASSSGRERWETQYF. CDR3 nucleotide sequence: TGTGCCAGCAGCTCGGGACGGGAGAGGTGGGAGACCCAGTACTTC.

J is TRBJ2-5 and V is TRBV6-1; D tentatively fits TRBD1 or TRBD2 (5 bases each). Per germline, CDR1 MNHNS and CDR2 SASEGT. V lost 11 bases and J 1 base, leaving 8 bases between the germline ends. The CDR3 extends over 11 amino acids. CDR3: CAGGVQETQYF. CDR3 nucleotide sequence: TGTGCCGGGGGTGTCCAAGAGACCCAGTACTTC.

This clone has just a few counts. The chain joins TRBV6-1 to TRBJ2-4, with D uncertain. Germline assignment: CDR1 MNHNS and CDR2 SASEGT. This CDR3 has 12 amino acids. V was trimmed by 4 bases and J by 7 bases, leaving 8 bases between them. The CDR3, as DNA: TGTGCCAGCAGTGCCCTTTTTAACATTCAGTACTTC. Encoded protein: CASSALFNIQYF.

The chain is built from TRBV11-2 and TRBJ2-2; D is unclear. The CDR3 runs 16 residues. Looked up from germline, CDR1 is SGHAT and CDR2 is FQNNGV. V lost 3 bases, J lost 6 bases, and 17 bases lay in between. CDR3 bases: TGTGCCAGCAGCTTGCGTGAGCTCCACCCCCCCGGGGAGCTGTTTTTT. The encoded protein is CASSLRELHPPGELFF.

The chain employs TRBV7-8 and TRBJ2-3; 12 nucleotides agree with TRBD2. This CDR3 spans 18 amino acids. Germline assignment: CDR1 SGHVS and CDR2 FQNEAQ. V lost 3 bases, J lost 5 bases, and 12 bases stayed unmatched. CDR3 DNA sequence: TGTGCCAGCAGCTTCGCTAGCGGGGGGGCCGTTCGGAAAGATACGCAGTATTTT. Amino acid sequence: CASSFASGGAVRKDTQYF.

The genes are TRBV7-2 and TRBJ2-2; D is possibly TRBD1 (5 bases). Germline assignment: CDR1 SGHTA and CDR2 FQGNSA. The CDR3 contains 15 residues. Trimming removed 1 base at V and 6 bases at J, with 12 bases between. In DNA form, the CDR3 reads TGTGCCAGCAGCTTAGACAGGATAGGGGCCGGGGAGCTGTTTTTT. This translates into CASSLDRIGAGELFF.

This clone was observed a single time. The CDR3 sequence: CAWSVPVAGERNEQFF. Written as DNA, the CDR3 is TGTGCCTGGAGTGTACCGGTAGCGGGGGAGCGCAATGAGCAGTTCTTC. The genes are TRBV30 and TRBJ2-1, with 9 bases identical to TRBD2. Germline CDR1 is GTSNPN and CDR2 is SVGIG (reference sequence). The V and J ends lost 0 bases and 6 bases, in that order; junction bases with no gene match: 9. The CDR3 extends over 16 amino acids.

The chain links TRBV9 to TRBJ2-7, with D possibly matching TRBD2 (7 bases). V was trimmed by 0 bases and J by 0 bases, leaving 16 bases between them. The germline CDR1 and CDR2 sequences are SGDLS and YYNGEE. The CDR3 totals 17 residues. The CDR3: CASSVEGGTTRSYEQYF. The CDR3 DNA sequence: TGTGCCAGCAGCGTAGAGGGGGGGACTACTCGCTCCTACGAGCAGTACTTC.

The CDR3 spells CASRSSRRNIQYF. Here the CDR3 DNA reads TGTGCCAGCAGAAGCTCAAGGCGTAACATTCAGTACTTC. The chain is built from TRBV6-5 and TRBJ2-4; no reliable D call. V dropped 6 bases and J dropped 7 bases, with 13 bases sitting between them. There are 13 residues in the CDR3. CDR1 and CDR2 (germline): MNHEY, SVGAGI.

A word on this clone: Other nucleotide sequences in the sample specify the same CDR3. The genes are TRBV19 and TRBJ2-7; TRBD2 matches at 8 bases. V shed 2 bases and J 3 bases; nucleotides not matched to a gene: 0. The CDR3 is made up of 13 amino acids. Germline assignment: CDR1 LNHDA and CDR2 SQIVND (reference sequence). The chain's CDR3 is CASSILAGYEQYF. CDR3 coding DNA: TGTGCCAGTAGTATACTAGCGGGCTACGAGCAGTACTTC. Complete variable domain (other parts from reference TRBV19 and TRBJ2-7): DGGITQSPKYLFRKEGQNVTLSCEQNLNHDAMYWYRQDPGQGLRLIYYSQIVNDFQKGDIAEGYSVSREKKESFPLTVTSAQKNPTAFYLCASSILAGYEQYFGPGTRLTVT.

This chain links TRBV27 with TRBJ1-2; D uncertain. Looked up from germline, CDR1 is MNHEY and CDR2 is SMNVEV (reference sequence). The CDR3 consists of 15 residues. V lost 3 bases, J lost 3 bases, and 14 bases lay in between. CDR3 coding DNA: TGTGCCAGCAGTTTCAGGCCGCTGGGAGACTATGGCTACACCTTC. Translating it yields CASSFRPLGDYGYTF.

The rearrangement uses TRBV27 and TRBJ2-1, with 9 bases lining up with TRBD1. This CDR3 has 15 residues. Germline CDR1 and CDR2: MNHEY and SMNVEV (reference sequence). J was trimmed by 9 bases and V by 5 bases; bases with no gene match: 11. The CDR3 reads CASSVGQGWSLEQFF. As DNA, the CDR3 is TGTGCCAGCAGTGTTGGACAGGGGTGGTCTCTTGAGCAGTTCTTC.

This clone was counted once. This chain connects TRBV9 to TRBJ2-3, with TRBD2 as a possible D gene (5 bases). Germline V gene lookup returns CDR1 SGDLS and CDR2 YYNGEE. This CDR3 region has 12 residues. Deletions cut 0 bases from V and 14 bases from J, with 13 bases between. The CDR3 loop is CASSVGAGPVYF. The CDR3 DNA reads TGTGCCAGCAGCGTAGGTGCGGGTCCAGTGTATTTT.

V is TRBV6-5 and J is TRBJ2-7; D is unresolved. CDR3 length: 13 amino acids. V dropped 2 bases and J dropped 2 bases, with 7 bases sitting between them. CDR1 is MNHEY, CDR2 SVGAGI, per germline. CDR3 sequence (DNA): TGTGCCAGCAGTTACGGCAGAGCCTACGAGCAGTACTTC. This codes for CASSYGRAYEQYF.

The chain joins TRBV7-2 to TRBJ2-1; 8 bases match TRBD1. With V trimmed by 2 bases and J by 7 bases, 7 bases remained unmatched. The CDR3 covers 15 residues. The germline gives CDR1 SGHTA, CDR2 FQGNSA. This CDR3 reads CASSLPRGQGNEQFF. For the CDR3, the DNA is TGTGCCAGCAGCTTACCCAGGGGGCAGGGGAATGAGCAGTTCTTC. Complete variable domain (other parts from reference TRBV7-2 and TRBJ2-1): GAGVSQSPSNKVTEKGKDVELRCDPISGHTALYWYRQSLGQGLEFLIYFQGNSAPDKSGLPSDRFSAERTGGSVSTLTIQRTQQEDSAVYLCASSLPRGQGNEQFFGPGTRLTVL.

This clone has only a few counts. The chain recombines TRBV2 with TRBJ2-7; D unclear. This CDR3 is 11 amino acids long. The germline V gene has CDR1 SNHLY and CDR2 FYNNEI. V was trimmed by 8 bases and J by 2 bases, leaving 7 bases between them. The DNA for the CDR3 is TGTGCCAGCGCCAGTCCCTACGAGCAGTACTTC. As protein: CASASPYEQYF.

CDR3 nucleotides: TGTGCCAGCAGCGTAGGGACTAGCGGGGGGGCAGATACGCAGTATTTT. Its translation: CASSVGTSGGADTQYF. The gene calls are TRBV9 and TRBJ2-3, with 15 bases aligning to TRBD2. The CDR3 is made up of 16 amino acids. Per germline, CDR1 SGDLS and CDR2 YYNGEE. Germline trimming cut 0 bases from V and 4 bases from J; bases unmatched to any gene: 0. The whole variable domain, remainder taken from reference TRBV9 and TRBJ2-3, is DSGVTQTPKHLITATGQRVTLRCSPRSGDLSVYWYQQSLDQGLQFLIQYYNGEERAKGNILERFSAQQFPDLHSELNLSSLELGDSALYFCASSVGTSGGADTQYFGPGTRLTVL.

The rearrangement links TRBV7-2 to TRBJ1-1; D is ambiguous. Germline CDR1 SGHTA, CDR2 FQGNSA. The V gene lost 5 bases and the J gene lost 2 bases, with 9 bases spanning the gap. The CDR3 totals 13 residues. The CDR3 nucleotides are TGTGCCAGCAGCCTTAAGAGCAACACTGAAGCTTTCTTT. Translated: CASSLKSNTEAFF.